This TCR beta chain was sequenced in a study of T cells after yellow fever vaccination (dated 2019 in TCRdb). In terms of the full investigation: The SMART-Seq v4 Ultra Low Input RNA kit was used to prepare libraries from fractions with low cell numbers. To track T-cell clones before and after primary and booster YFV17D yellow fever vaccination, bulk TCR alpha and beta repertoires were sequenced longitudinally. Blood was drawn at multiple timepoints before and after primary and secondary immunization, with bulk PBMC replicates and cell subsets isolated. The cohort comprised two healthy male donors, one aged 18 to 30 and one aged 30 to 40 years.

Paper-wide results and their limitations: Computational filtering was needed because FACS-sorted repertoires could contain abundant contaminating clonotypes from the bulk population. Most clones expanded after primary vaccination were re-detected after the booster (around 96% of CD4 and approximately 85% of CD8), suggesting broad memory maintenance. A small fraction of clonotypes appeared in both the CD4 and CD8 compartments, likely as a result of convergent recombination. Compared with the primary T-cell response, the secondary T-cell response was weaker but faster, peaking on day 5 rather than day 15. Only two donors were included in the study, so the extent to which the findings can be generalized is limited.

This clonotype was detected ten times or more. Its antigen is unknown. Base qualities are not provided; no much larger clone lies one nucleotide away. Reading the label with the study, this specimen's treatment or condition is: live attenuated yellow fever vaccine strain. PBMCs were isolated from peripheral blood using a standard Ficoll-Paque protocol. Dynabeads CD4 and CD8 positive selection kits were used to isolate the CD4 and CD8 T-cell fractions. TriZol was used to extract RNA from bulk PBMCs, CD4 and CD8 fractions, and dextramer-positive and dextramer-negative fractions. From its cysteine to its phenylalanine, the CDR3 spans 10 amino acids. Just CDR3 DNA is preserved here, 30 bases in frame from base 1. V loses 0 bases, J loses 6 bases, and the germline ends lie 0 bases apart. Sequencer: Illumina NovaSeq 6000. TCR cDNA was made using 5'RACE template switching, a step that added a universal primer site and unique molecular identifiers. cDNA synthesis was primed from both the TCR alpha and TCR beta constant segments. Two PCR steps were used to amplify libraries, with sample barcodes and sequencing adapters being added in the second step. Sequencing of the libraries was done on either Illumina HiSeq 2500 (2x100 bp) or NovaSeq (2x150 bp). Per the original workflow: MIGEC was used to demultiplex reads and collapse the reads into UMI consensus sequences, and MiXCR was used for V(D)J alignment. Vaccine-responding clonotypes were defined with edgeR using replicate PBMC samples, requiring FDR below 0.01 and a log2 fold change above 5 up to day 15. Each bulk clonotype was labeled CD4 or CD8 based on which sequenced repertoire, CD4 or CD8, contained the clonotype at higher abundance. In-frame beta chains were kept once TCRdb had trimmed the public reads at Q25 with fastp and called clones with MiXCR. Identical CDR3 proteins give one entry, which carries the most common genes and DNA. Clone size and V and J calls follow TCRdb, not the original study. The sample has about 130,000 distinct CDR3 sequences on record, approximately 9% of them singletons. The ten largest clones add up to roughly 43% of the sample.

The sequencing here drew on CD8+ T cells sorted from PBMCs, taken on the day of the yellow fever booster vaccination. The sequence derives from a man between 18 and 29 years old who received the YFV17D yellow fever vaccine. Recombination connected TRBV12-3 or TRBV12-4 to TRBJ2-7; no D segment can be confidently identified. The CDR3 corresponds to CASSLAEQYF. The nucleotide sequence is TGTGCCAGCAGTTTAGCCGAGCAGTACTTC.